This TCR beta chain came from a study of CDR3 diversity in severe acne. TCRdb independently ran MiXCR on the PCR reads; one entry per CDR3 protein. In the table there are approximately 90,000 distinct CDR3 sequences, about 49% of which are singletons. V dropped 0 bases and J dropped 8; count of bases not matched to a gene: 13. The CDR3 loop spans 16 amino acids. Germline V gene sequence: CDR1 LNHNV, CDR2 YYDKDF (reference sequence). The gene calls are TRBV15 and TRBJ2-7, with TRBD1 identical over 7 bases. Sequenced: blood. The clonotype comes from a male donor with severe acne vulgaris. The CDR3 sequence: CATSRESPGQSGKQYF. CDR3 nucleotide sequence: TGTGCCACCAGCAGAGAAAGTCCGGGACAGTCTGGTAAGCAGTACTTC. The whole variable domain, remainder taken from reference TRBV15 and TRBJ2-7, is DAMVIQNPRYQVTQFGKPVTLSCSQTLNHNVMYWYQQKSSQAPKLLFHYYDKDFNNEADTPDNFQSRRPNTSFCFLDIRSPGLGDTAMYLCATSRESPGQSGKQYFGPGTRLTVT.